These T cell receptor beta chains were read from a single sample in a study of T cells after yellow fever vaccination. One entry per CDR3 protein, called by TCRdb with MiXCR from the 5' RACE reads. In the table there are some 220,000 distinct CDR3 sequences, 3.2% of which are singletons. The sample in question was CD4+ T cells sorted from PBMCs, obtained 10 days after the yellow fever booster vaccination. The receptors stem from a man aged 18 to 29 who received the YFV17D yellow fever vaccine. The CDR3 runs from the conserved cysteine through the conserved F or W. The D gene is left open where the match is weak. Clone size, where shown, is once, few, many, or a class for clones that have expanded.

j_call clone_size d_call v_call cdr3_aa cdr3_nt
TRBJ1-1 many NA TRBV18 CASSPLSGGGGTEAFF TGTGCCAGCTCACCACTTTCGGGGGGCGGCGGCACTGAAGCTTTCTTT
TRBJ2-3 NA NA TRBV3-1 CASSQGVYTDTQYF TGTGCCAGCAGCCAAGGGGTCTACACAGATACGCAGTATTTT
TRBJ1-6 many NA TRBV7-8 CASSLFTPPSSPLHF TGTGCCAGCAGCTTATTCACCCCCCCTAGCTCACCCCTCCACTTT
TRBJ2-2 NA TRBD2 TRBV7-2 CASTSGLADTGELFF TGTGCCAGCACCTCGGGACTAGCGGACACCGGGGAGCTGTTTTTT
TRBJ2-2 many NA TRBV4-3 CASSQGQGLTGELFF TGCGCCAGCAGCCAAGGTCAAGGTCTCACCGGGGAGCTGTTTTTT
TRBJ2-5 many NA TRBV6-5 CASSYMETQYF TGTGCCAGCAGTTACATGGAGACCCAGTACTTC
TRBJ1-2 NA NA TRBV28 CASIGFNYGYTF TGTGCCAGCATCGGGTTTAACTATGGCTACACCTTC
TRBJ1-1 many NA TRBV6-2/TRBV6-3 CASSSLARGGRGTEAFF TGTGCCAGCAGCTCCCTTGCGCGAGGGGGAAGGGGCACTGAAGCTTTCTTT
TRBJ1-1 few NA TRBV4-3 CASSQVVKDEAFF TGCGCCAGCAGCCAAGTGGTTAAGGATGAAGCTTTCTTT
TRBJ1-5 few TRBD1 TRBV28 CASTMGQGTDSNQPQHF TGTGCCAGCACCATGGGACAGGGTACGGATAGCAATCAGCCCCAGCATTTT
TRBJ2-3 NA NA TRBV5-1 CASSSTVSTDTQYF TGCGCCAGCAGCTCCACAGTAAGCACAGATACGCAGTATTTT
TRBJ2-7 many NA TRBV12-3/TRBV12-4 CASSLGSGRLLEQYF TGTGCCAGCAGCCTCGGGTCCGGACGACTACTCGAGCAGTACTTC
TRBJ1-2 many NA TRBV5-5 CASSFPGHYGYTF TGTGCCAGCAGCTTTCCAGGGCACTATGGCTACACCTTC
TRBJ2-5 many NA TRBV20-1 CSARETGPRETQYF TGCAGTGCTAGAGAAACGGGCCCGAGAGAGACCCAGTACTTC
TRBJ2-1 NA NA TRBV18 CASSPTLGIEQFF TGTGCCAGCTCACCAACGCTAGGGATTGAGCAGTTCTTC
TRBJ1-1 NA NA TRBV4-1 CASSQEPNWGTEAFF TGCGCCAGCAGCCAAGAACCTAATTGGGGAACTGAAGCTTTCTTT
TRBJ1-5 NA TRBD1 TRBV11-2 CASSAGQGANNQPQHF TGTGCCAGCAGCGCCGGACAGGGGGCCAACAATCAGCCCCAGCATTTT
TRBJ1-2 NA NA TRBV5-1 CASSLEPSQGYGYTF TGCGCCAGCAGCCTCGAACCCAGTCAGGGCTATGGCTACACCTTC
TRBJ1-5 many NA TRBV4-3 CASSQEVYSNQPQHF TGCGCCAGCAGCCAAGAGGTCTATAGCAATCAGCCCCAGCATTTT
TRBJ1-1 many NA TRBV13 CASSGTGLRSAFF TGTGCCAGCAGCGGTACAGGGCTCCGATCAGCTTTCTTT
TRBJ1-4 few TRBD1 TRBV5-6 CASSLGQGRGEKLFF TGTGCCAGCAGCTTAGGACAGGGCCGAGGAGAAAAACTGTTTTTT
TRBJ1-6 NA NA TRBV20-1 CSAPSPLHF TGCAGTGCTCCTTCACCCCTCCACTTT
TRBJ2-3 NA NA TRBV24-1 CATSDPTDLAQYF TGTGCCACCAGTGATCCCACAGACTTAGCGCAGTATTTT
TRBJ2-5 many NA TRBV4-2 CASSQPRDGQETQYF TGTGCCAGCAGCCAGCCCAGGGACGGACAAGAGACCCAGTACTTC
TRBJ1-6 NA TRBD1 TRBV5-1 CASSITGTGSAMNSPLHF TGCGCCAGCAGCATCACCGGGACAGGCTCTGCGATGAATTCACCCCTCCACTTT
TRBJ2-5 few NA TRBV7-9 CASSLDLETQYF TGTGCCAGCAGCTTGGACCTTGAGACCCAGTACTTC
TRBJ2-5 many TRBD1 TRBV29-1 CSVDRQGASETQYF TGCAGCGTTGATCGGCAGGGGGCGAGCGAGACCCAGTACTTC
TRBJ1-2 NA TRBD1 TRBV18 CASSPPGQENYGYTF TGTGCCAGCTCACCGCCGGGACAGGAGAACTATGGCTACACCTTC
TRBJ2-6 NA TRBD2 TRBV7-2 CASSLSGSGVMVGANVLTF TGTGCCAGCAGCTTATCGGGTAGCGGGGTCATGGTTGGGGCCAACGTCCTGACTTTC
TRBJ2-2 few TRBD1 TRBV7-6 CASSLPDRGIAGELFF TGTGCCAGCAGCCTCCCGGACAGGGGGATCGCCGGGGAGCTGTTTTTT
TRBJ2-3 NA NA TRBV5-1 CASSRVMGTDTQYF TGCGCCAGCAGCCGGGTTATGGGGACAGATACGCAGTATTTT
TRBJ1-2 few NA TRBV2 CASSELTRRTSYGYTF TGTGCCAGCAGTGAGCTAACCCGCCGTACATCTTATGGCTACACCTTC
TRBJ1-1 many NA TRBV18 CASSLRDRHTEAFF TGTGCCAGCTCACTCCGAGACAGACACACTGAAGCTTTCTTT
TRBJ2-7 many TRBD1 TRBV7-9 CASSLYRGLGEQYF TGTGCCAGCAGCTTATACAGGGGGCTAGGCGAGCAGTACTTC
TRBJ2-3 many TRBD2 TRBV7-2 CASSLGRRGITDTQYF TGTGCCAGCAGCTTAGGGAGGCGGGGGATCACAGATACGCAGTATTTT
TRBJ2-7 NA TRBD1 TRBV29-1 CSVETGVTYEQYF TGCAGCGTTGAGACAGGGGTGACCTACGAGCAGTACTTC
TRBJ2-3 few TRBD1 TRBV5-4 CASSSIRDRASPTDTQYF TGTGCCAGCAGCTCAATCCGGGACAGGGCTTCCCCCACAGATACGCAGTATTTT
TRBJ2-5 few NA TRBV4-3 CASSQDHLAETQYF TGCGCCAGCAGCCAAGATCATTTAGCAGAGACCCAGTACTTC
TRBJ2-1 few NA TRBV18 CASSPPAGRYNEQFF TGTGCCAGCTCACCCCCCGCAGGGCGCTACAATGAGCAGTTCTTC
TRBJ2-2 few NA TRBV5-1 CASKLGPNTGELFF TGCGCCAGCAAGCTGGGACCTAACACCGGGGAGCTGTTTTTT
TRBJ2-3 many TRBD2 TRBV5-1 CASSPGLAGQDTQYF TGCGCCAGCAGCCCCGGACTAGCGGGGCAAGATACGCAGTATTTT
TRBJ2-2 many TRBD1 TRBV7-2 CASSHGQGYTGELFF TGTGCCAGCAGCCACGGACAGGGGTACACCGGGGAGCTGTTTTTT
TRBJ2-5 few TRBD1 TRBV3-1 CASSRLDRGETQYF TGTGCCAGCAGCCGGCTGGACAGGGGAGAGACCCAGTACTTC
TRBJ2-4 many NA TRBV29-1 CSVYTLGSLAKNIQYF TGCAGCGTCTACACGCTGGGCAGTCTAGCCAAAAACATTCAGTACTTC
TRBJ1-1 NA NA TRBV3-1 CASSQGPGGAFF TGTGCCAGCAGCCAAGGGCCCGGGGGGGCTTTCTTT
TRBJ2-3 NA TRBD1 TRBV11-1 CASSDRGLGDTQYF TGTGCCAGCAGTGACAGGGGGCTTGGAGATACGCAGTATTTT
TRBJ2-3 NA NA TRBV2 CASRGVRTDTQYF TGTGCCAGCAGGGGGGTCCGCACAGATACGCAGTATTTT
TRBJ2-2 few NA TRBV7-2 CASSFWRLGRGLNTGELFF TGTGCCAGCAGCTTTTGGCGGCTCGGGCGGGGGCTGAACACCGGGGAGCTGTTTTTT